Shown below are 28 T cell receptor beta chains from a single sample sequenced in a study of HIV-infected patients and healthy controls (dated by TCRdb to the mid-2010s). The study collected follow-up blood from HIV-infected patients roughly three months, about 14 weeks, after antiretroviral therapy began. Whole blood was used without fractionating the cells, so the repertoire represented all peripheral T cells without sorting. Libraries were constructed by 5' RACE. TCRdb records Illumina MiSeq as the sequencer. SuperScript III was used to reverse transcribe 500 ng RNA with primers targeting the alpha and beta constant regions. Separate alpha and beta chain libraries were made by chain-specific third strand synthesis with multiplexing indices. Clones were called with MiXCR by TCRdb after fastp trimmed the public reads at Q25, and only in-frame beta chains were retained. Each CDR3 protein appears once, grouped with its most common genes and DNA. The sample table shows 5,500 to 7,500 distinct CDR3 sequences, and 8.5% to 12% are seen once. Clones ranked in the top ten supply roughly 20% of the sample.

The material sequenced was blood, taken during antiretroviral therapy. These receptors were collected from an adult with HIV infection.

This chain joins TRBV5-1 and TRBJ2-3, with D uncertain. The germline V and J ends were trimmed by 0 bases and 4 bases, with 6 bases remaining between them. CDR3 length equals 13 residues. Germline values: CDR1 SGHRS, CDR2 YFSETQ. CDR3 in amino acids: CASSLGFSDTQYF. DNA of the CDR3: TGCGCCAGCAGCTTGGGATTTTCAGATACGCAGTATTTT.

This clonotype was picked up one time. This chain joins TRBV5-1 and TRBJ1-1; TRBD1 aligns across 10 bases. J lost 1 base, V lost 3 bases, and 9 bases had no gene match. The germline CDR1 and CDR2 sequences are SGHRS and YFSETQ. The CDR3 totals 17 residues. Here the CDR3 DNA reads TGCGCCAGCAGCTCCCGGGACAGGGGTCATTCGAACACTGAAGCTTTCTTT. It yields the protein CASSSRDRGHSNTEAFF.

This clonotype was counted many times. The V and J genes are TRBV29-1 and TRBJ2-5, with 7 bases aligning to TRBD1. Germline V CDR1 and CDR2: SQVTM, ANQGSEA. The length of the CDR3 is 13 residues. V was clipped by 6 bases and J by 5 bases; unmatched bases: 9. The CDR3 loop is CSVPGQPWETQYF. The CDR3 coding sequence is TGCAGCGTACCGGGACAGCCCTGGGAGACCCAGTACTTC.

V usage is TRBV7-8 and J usage is TRBJ2-5; D unclear. Germline loops: CDR1 SGHVS, CDR2 FQNEAQ. CDR3 length: 11 residues. Trimming cost V 5 bases and J 5 bases, with 6 bases left between them. The CDR3 DNA reads as TGTGCCAGCAGCCCTTTGGAGACCCAGTACTTC. Translating gives CASSPLETQYF.

Sample share makes this clonotype medium-sized. The V gene is TRBV28, the J gene TRBJ1-3; D is perhaps TRBD1 (5 bases). V gave up 7 bases and J gave up 8 bases, with 15 bases separating them. The CDR3 covers 13 residues. CDR1 is MDHEN and CDR2 is SYDVKM in the germline V gene. The chain's CDR3 is CASTPELGDTIYF. CDR3 in DNA: TGTGCCAGCACCCCCGAGCTAGGGGACACCATATATTTT.

This clonotype counts as medium-sized. The gene calls are TRBV28 and TRBJ1-2; maybe TRBD1 (6 bases). Germline V CDR1 and CDR2: MDHEN, SYDVKM. This CDR3 is built from 14 residues. The ends were cut back, 6 bases at V and 2 bases at J, with 13 bases in the middle. The CDR3 here is CASRAGQMNYGYTF. The CDR3 nucleotides read TGTGCCAGCAGGGCGGGACAAATGAACTATGGCTACACCTTC.

The chain uses TRBV10-2 and TRBJ2-5, with TRBD2 matching over 10 bases. The V gene end was trimmed by 3 bases and the J gene end by 4 bases; junction bases not matched to a gene: 8. Germline CDR1 WSHSY, CDR2 SAAADI. This CDR3 contains 16 residues. The CDR3 DNA is TGCGCCAGCAGTGATACTAGCGGGGTGTTGAGAGAGACCCAGTACTTC. As protein: CASSDTSGVLRETQYF.

The CDR3 region has the DNA TGTGCCAGCAGTTTTCAGGGCTTCTACGAGCAGTACTTC. This codes for CASSFQGFYEQYF. The gene calls are TRBV12-3 or TRBV12-4 and TRBJ2-7, with D maybe TRBD1 (5 bases). The CDR3 consists of 13 residues. The V gene lost 3 bases and the J gene lost 3 bases, with 9 bases spanning the gap.

This clonotype has a count of ten or more. J is TRBJ1-1 and V is TRBV5-6; D may be TRBD1 (6 bases). The V and J ends lost 0 bases and 4 bases respectively, with 19 bases between them. Per germline, CDR1 SGHDT and CDR2 YYEEEE. The CDR3 spans 17 residues. CDR3 coding DNA: TGTGCCAGCAGCTTGGGAGTCAGGGGAGAGATTGGCACTGAAGCTTTCTTT. Encoded protein: CASSLGVRGEIGTEAFF.

The sample holds many counts of this clonotype. The CDR3 spells CASSPRTGRHSYEQYF. The CDR3 coding sequence is TGTGCCAGCTCACCGCGGACAGGCCGGCACTCCTACGAGCAGTACTTC. The gene calls are TRBV18 and TRBJ2-7, with 7 positions matching TRBD1. Trimming at V came to 3 bases and at J to 0 bases, leaving 8 bases not matched to a gene. Germline lookup yields CDR1 KGHSH and CDR2 LQKENI. The CDR3 covers 16 residues.

The CDR3, as DNA: TGTGCCAGCAGTCGGACTAGCGGGGGGGATTATACGCAGTATTTT. This gives the protein CASSRTSGGDYTQYF. The rearrangement uses TRBV12-3 or TRBV12-4 and TRBJ2-3, with TRBD2 matching over 15 bases. The V and J ends lost 5 bases and 7 bases, in that order; junction bases with no gene match: 4. The CDR3 has 15 amino acids.

This clonotype is judged medium-sized (0.01 to 0.1%). The chain's CDR3 is CASSPSGGPLYEQFF. CDR3 in DNA: TGTGCCAGCAGCCCTAGCGGGGGGCCCCTCTATGAGCAGTTCTTC. The chain combines TRBV12-3 or TRBV12-4 with TRBJ2-1, with 11 positions matching TRBD2. The CDR3 totals 15 residues. Losses at the gene ends were 6 bases for V and 8 bases for J; bases not matched to a gene: 9.

This clonotype is medium-sized by share. The gene calls are TRBV18 and TRBJ2-5; D is perhaps TRBD1 or TRBD2 (5 bases each). CDR3 length: 16 amino acids. Germline-derived CDR1 and CDR2 are KGHSH and LQKENI. V lost 4 bases and J lost 2, with 17 bases in between. This chain's CDR3 is CASSHPGTPAQETQYF. The CDR3 nucleotides read TGTGCCAGCTCACACCCCGGGACGCCCGCACAAGAGACCCAGTACTTC. Combining the CDR3 with reference TRBV18 and TRBJ2-5 gives the whole variable domain NAGVMQNPRHLVRRRGQEARLRCSPMKGHSHVYWYRQLPEEGLKFMVYLQKENIIDESGMPKERFSAEFPKEGPSILRIQQVVRGDSAAYFCASSHPGTPAQETQYFGPGTRLLVL.

This clonotype was counted at least ten times. The CDR3 loop reads CSVEPPSGQFF. The CDR3 nucleotides read TGCAGCGTTGAACCACCCTCGGGGCAGTTCTTC. The chain recombines TRBV29-1 with TRBJ2-1; D unclear. Germline V gene sequence: CDR1 SQVTM, CDR2 ANQGSEA. The V end lost 2 bases, the J end lost 12 bases, and 11 bases lay between the germline ends. This CDR3 region has 11 residues.

This clonotype was recorded many times. This chain links TRBV7-8 with TRBJ1-4, with 9 bases that match TRBD1. V lost 5 bases to trimming and J lost 5 bases; unmatched junction nucleotides: 3. The germline CDR1 and CDR2 sequences are SGHVS and FQNEAQ. This CDR3 contains 14 residues. The CDR3 coding sequence is TGTGCCAGCAGCAAAGGACAGGGGAATGAAAAACTGTTTTTT. It codes for CASSKGQGNEKLFF. Looking up the rest from reference TRBV7-8 and TRBJ1-4 gives the full variable domain: GAGVSQSPRYKVAKRGQDVALRCDPISGHVSLFWYQQALGQGPEFLTYFQNEAQLDKSGLPSDRFFAERPEGSVSTLKIQRTQQEDSAVYLCASSKGQGNEKLFFGSGTQLSVL.

By proportion, this clonotype is medium-sized. This chain links TRBV4-2 with TRBJ1-5; TRBD1 is a possible D gene (5 bases). CDR1 and CDR2 (germline): LGHNA, YNFKEQ. The V gene lost 4 bases and the J gene lost 4 bases, with 11 bases spanning the gap. This CDR3 spans 14 amino acids. The CDR3 loop is CASSPFRVNQPQHF. The CDR3 nucleotides are TGTGCCAGCAGCCCATTCAGGGTAAATCAGCCCCAGCATTTT.

This clonotype has ten or more counts. The CDR3 nucleotides read TGCAGCGTTGTATCAGGGCGGAAAGAGACCCAGTACTTC. Residues: CSVVSGRKETQYF. The gene calls are TRBV29-1 and TRBJ2-5; D possibly corresponds to TRBD1 (5 bases). Germline V CDR1 and CDR2: SQVTM, ANQGSEA. The CDR3 extends over 13 amino acids. The V and J ends lost 4 bases and 3 bases respectively, with 12 bases between them.

This clonotype was picked up many times. This chain uses TRBV29-1 with TRBJ2-3; a possible D gene is TRBD1 (6 bases). Germline CDR1 is SQVTM and CDR2 is ANQGSEA. V lost 7 bases and J 9 bases, leaving 11 bases between the germline ends. The length of the CDR3 is 10 residues. The CDR3 DNA reads TGCAGCGCCACAGGGCCCACGCAGTATTTT. This translates into CSATGPTQYF.

This clonotype is categorized as medium-sized. The chain has TRBV6-5 and TRBJ2-3; the match to TRBD1 covers 12 bases. Trimming took 7 bases from V and 6 from J; bases not matched to a gene: 8. This CDR3 is 15 amino acids long. CDR1 MNHEY and CDR2 SVGAGI come from the germline V gene. CDR3 bases: TGTGCCAGCACCCCACCGGGACAGGGGGCGGATACGCAGTATTTT. This sequence encodes CASTPPGQGADTQYF.

Judged by abundance, this clonotype is medium-sized. The chain uses TRBV11-3 and TRBJ1-3, with D possibly TRBD1 on 5 matching bases. The germline CDR1 and CDR2 sequences are SGHNT and YENEEA. Trimming shortened V by 7 bases and J by 0 bases, and 13 bases separated the two germline ends. The CDR3 is made up of 15 amino acids. The CDR3 region is CASMPTVHSGNTIYF. CDR3 in DNA: TGTGCCAGCATGCCGACAGTTCACTCTGGAAACACCATATATTTT.

This chain uses TRBV6-5 with TRBJ2-3, with 10 bases matching TRBD2. Germline CDR1 is MNHEY and CDR2 is SVGAGI. This CDR3 spans 18 amino acids. V lost 1 base to trimming and J lost 0 bases; unmatched junction nucleotides: 7. CDR3 sequence (DNA): TGTGCCAGCAGTTACTATCCGGGACTAGCGATTAGCACAGATACGCAGTATTTT. It translates to CASSYYPGLAISTDTQYF.

This clonotype was counted many times. CDR3 DNA: TGTGCCAGCAGCACCCTTCCAGTCGGGGAGACCCAGTACTTC. This sequence encodes CASSTLPVGETQYF. The chain joins TRBV5-5 to TRBJ2-5; D is unclear. V was cut by 4 bases and J by 5 bases, with 15 bases left in between. The CDR3 length is 14 residues. The germline V gene has CDR1 SGHKS and CDR2 YYEKEE (reference sequence).

This clonotype is medium-sized by share. The genes are TRBV28 and TRBJ1-2; no reliable D call. The CDR3 runs 16 residues. Germline assignment: CDR1 MDHEN and CDR2 SYDVKM. The V gene lost 3 bases and the J gene lost 4 bases, with 18 bases spanning the gap. CDR3 bases: TGTGCCAGCAGTTTTGGGCCGGAGCGGTTTGGCTATGGCTACACCTTC. Translating it yields CASSFGPERFGYGYTF.

This chain links TRBV20-1 with TRBJ1-6, with D perhaps TRBD1 (5 bases). From germline, CDR1 is DFQATT and CDR2 SNEGSKA (reference sequence). The CDR3 is 13 amino acids. V shed 4 bases and J shed 9 bases, with 13 bases lying between them. The CDR3: CSAIVGGGSPLHF. In DNA form, the CDR3 reads TGCAGTGCTATAGTTGGGGGTGGTTCACCCCTCCACTTT.

A remark on this clonotype: A read error may explain this, as a much larger clone is one base away. The V call is TRBV20-1, the J call TRBJ2-5; 7 nucleotides agree with TRBD2. The CDR3 spans 11 residues. From germline, CDR1 is DFQATT and CDR2 SNEGSKA (reference sequence). Germline trimming cut 8 bases from V and 3 bases from J; bases unmatched to any gene: 3. The CDR3 bases are TGCAGTACGGGACTAAAAGAGACCCAGTACTTC. Its protein product is CSTGLKETQYF.

In this sample, this clonotype turned up a few times. The chain has TRBV18 and TRBJ1-1; 7 bases map to TRBD1. The length of the CDR3 is 15 residues. The V segment lost 3 bases and the J segment 5 bases; nucleotides outside the gene matches: 9. Germline CDR1 and CDR2: KGHSH and LQKENI. The CDR3 sequence is CASSPLGRGRTEAFF. CDR3 nucleotide sequence: TGTGCCAGCTCACCCCTGGGGAGGGGGCGGACTGAAGCTTTCTTT.

This clonotype is judged large. The chain links TRBV27 to TRBJ1-6; no reliable D call. This CDR3 spans 15 amino acids. Trimming pared 5 bases from V and 7 bases from J, leaving 15 bases between. Germline CDR1 MNHEY, CDR2 SMNVEV (reference sequence). The CDR3 loop is CASSPPRTWNSPLHF. CDR3 DNA: TGTGCCAGCAGTCCACCACGGACCTGGAATTCACCCCTCCACTTT.

The table lists this clonotype with many counts. The chain links TRBV29-1 to TRBJ2-2; D is perhaps TRBD2 (6 bases). V lost 8 bases, J lost 5 bases, and 15 bases lay in between. Germline-derived CDR1 and CDR2 are SQVTM and ANQGSEA. The CDR3 has 13 amino acids. The CDR3 region is CSFWRVETGELFF. The CDR3 DNA sequence: TGCAGCTTTTGGAGGGTGGAAACCGGGGAGCTGTTTTTT.